This is a list of T cell receptor beta chains from one sample in a study of CD8 T cells in Susac syndrome. TCRdb passed the immunoSEQ multiplex PCR reads through MiXCR, listing each CDR3 protein once. The sample lists over 95,000 distinct CDR3 sequences; 85% to 95% were seen once. Material: CD8+ T cells from PBMCs. The receptors were sampled from a human donor in good health. The CDR3 runs from the conserved cysteine through the conserved F or W. Fields, in order: clone size, V gene, D gene, J gene, CDR3 length, CDR3 protein, CDR3 DNA. A D gene is named only where the DNA matches it firmly. For some rows the clone size is stated as once, few or many, or as a class when expanded; others skip it.

>-|TRBV6-5|-|TRBJ1-2|14
CASSYGPNRGGYTF
TGTGCCAGCAGTTACGGGCCAAATAGGGGCGGCTACACCTTC
>-|TRBV4-1|-|TRBJ2-6|15
CASDLEGSGANVLTF
TGCGCCAGCGATTTGGAAGGTTCTGGGGCCAACGTCCTGACTTTC
>-|TRBV30|-|TRBJ2-4|14
CAWSVQIAKNIQYF
TGTGCCTGGAGTGTCCAGATAGCCAAAAACATTCAGTACTTC
>-|TRBV11-3|-|TRBJ1-1|12
CASSLNRRETFF
TGTGCCAGCAGCTTAAATCGGAGGGAAACTTTCTTT
>-|TRBV7-8|TRBD1|TRBJ1-1|13
CASTQGWDTEAFF
TGTGCCAGCACACAGGGGTGGGACACTGAAGCTTTCTTT
>-|TRBV6-2/TRBV6-3|-|TRBJ2-6|13
CASRITGANVLTF
TGTGCCAGCAGGATAACTGGGGCCAACGTCCTGACTTTC
>-|TRBV27|TRBD1|TRBJ1-1|13
CASSLRQGYEAFF
TGTGCCAGCAGTCTCCGACAGGGCTATGAAGCTTTCTTT
>-|TRBV10-3|-|TRBJ1-3|14
CAISARGNGNTIYF
TGTGCCATCAGTGCGCGGGGGAACGGAAACACCATATATTTT
>-|TRBV5-1|TRBD1|TRBJ1-2|17
CASSLRGDRSTYYGYTF
TGCGCCAGCAGCTTGAGGGGGGACAGGAGCACTTACTATGGCTACACCTTC
>-|TRBV20-1|-|TRBJ2-3|15
CSADMGTVAKDTQYF
TGCAGTGCCGATATGGGGACGGTTGCTAAAGATACGCAGTATTTT
>-|TRBV5-1|-|TRBJ1-1|14
CASGTFGQNTEAFF
TGCGCCAGCGGCACCTTTGGGCAGAACACTGAAGCTTTCTTT
>-|TRBV2|-|TRBJ2-5|14
CASSDNRGQETQYF
TGTGCCAGCAGTGATAACCGGGGCCAAGAGACCCAGTACTTC
>-|TRBV6-5|TRBD2|TRBJ2-1|14
CAVKPGLAVDEQFF
TGTGCCGTCAAACCGGGACTAGCGGTCGATGAGCAGTTCTTC
>-|TRBV28|-|TRBJ1-5|15
CASSPRAYSGQPQHF
TGTGCCAGCAGTCCACGCGCTTATTCGGGCCAGCCCCAGCATTTT
>once|TRBV3-1|-|TRBJ2-6|16
CASSVNTGTGANVLTF
TGTGCCAGCAGCGTAAACACGGGGACTGGGGCCAACGTCCTGACTTTC
>-|TRBV27|-|TRBJ1-2|13
CASSSSPADGYTF
TGTGCCAGCAGTTCGAGCCCCGCTGATGGCTACACCTTC
>-|TRBV12-3/TRBV12-4|TRBD1|TRBJ1-3|15
CASSFGQGAGNTIYF
TGTGCCAGCAGTTTCGGCCAGGGGGCTGGAAACACCATATATTTT
>once|TRBV12-3/TRBV12-4|-|TRBJ1-1|13
CASCQGPNTEAFF
TGTGCCAGCTGCCAGGGGCCAAACACTGAAGCTTTCTTT
>-|TRBV5-4|TRBD1|TRBJ1-4|18
CASSSGDRGTATNGKLFF
TGTGCCAGCAGCTCCGGAGACAGGGGGACCGCAACTAATGGAAAACTGTTTTTT
>once|TRBV5-1|-|TRBJ1-4|15
CASRDTGTSTEKLFF
TGCGCCAGCAGGGATACCGGGACTAGTACTGAAAAACTGTTTTTT
>-|TRBV6-1|-|TRBJ2-5|16
CASSPRQRGFQETQYF
TGTGCCAGCAGTCCACGACAGAGGGGCTTCCAAGAGACCCAGTACTTC
>-|TRBV5-1|TRBD2|TRBJ2-5|16
CASSLALAGGQETQYF
TGCGCCAGCAGCTTGGCTCTAGCGGGGGGGCAAGAGACCCAGTACTTC
>-|TRBV5-1|-|TRBJ2-5|15
CASSPQGNGGETQYF
TGCGCCAGCAGCCCGCAGGGGAACGGGGGAGAGACCCAGTACTTC
>-|TRBV20-1|TRBD2|TRBJ2-3|16
CSVFAGTSGARDTQYF
TGCAGTGTCTTTGCCGGGACTAGCGGGGCGCGAGATACGCAGTATTTT
>once|TRBV7-9|-|TRBJ1-1|15
CASSLAETLNTEAFF
TGTGCCAGCAGCCTGGCTGAGACACTGAACACTGAAGCTTTCTTT
>once|TRBV6-2/TRBV6-3|TRBD1|TRBJ2-1|15
CASTLRGTGYNEQFF
TGTGCCAGCACCTTGAGAGGGACAGGGTACAATGAGCAGTTCTTC
>-|TRBV5-1|-|TRBJ2-7|14
CASSFNGGTYEQYF
TGCGCCAGCAGCTTCAACGGGGGAACCTACGAGCAGTACTTC
>once|TRBV5-8|-|TRBJ2-2|13
CASSFGSTGELFF
TGTGCCAGCAGCTTTGGCAGTACCGGGGAGCTGTTTTTT
>-|TRBV3-1|-|TRBJ1-4|15
CASSQVWQLDEKLFF
TGTGCCAGCAGCCAAGTATGGCAGTTGGACGAAAAACTGTTTTTT
>-|TRBV11-1|-|TRBJ2-4|13
CASSLGGGDIQYF
TGTGCCAGCAGCTTAGGTGGAGGGGACATTCAGTACTTC
>-|TRBV20-1|TRBD1|TRBJ1-2|15
CSAPQKGTGLYGYTF
TGCAGTGCTCCACAAAAGGGGACAGGCCTCTATGGCTACACCTTC
>-|TRBV19|TRBD2|TRBJ2-7|15
CASSISGGRPSEQYF
TGTGCCAGTAGTATAAGTGGCGGGAGGCCCTCCGAGCAGTACTTC
>-|TRBV3-1|-|TRBJ1-4|16
CASSQVRVLANEKLFF
TGTGCCAGCAGCCAAGTTAGGGTATTGGCTAATGAAAAACTGTTTTTT
>few|TRBV11-2|-|TRBJ2-6|18
CASSLRTGRGSGANVLTF
TGTGCCAGCAGCTTAAGGACAGGGAGGGGATCTGGGGCCAACGTCCTGACTTTC
>-|TRBV5-6|TRBD1|TRBJ2-2|18
CASSPVFDRVTPQGELFF
TGTGCCAGCAGCCCGGTATTTGACAGGGTGACTCCTCAGGGGGAGCTGTTTTTT
>-|TRBV3-1|-|TRBJ1-6|12
CASSQAYSPLHF
TGTGCCAGCAGCCAAGCGTATTCACCCCTCCACTTT
>-|TRBV27|-|TRBJ2-7|14
CASSRQGGAYEQYF
TGTGCCAGCAGCAGACAGGGAGGGGCCTACGAGCAGTACTTC
>-|TRBV14|-|TRBJ2-2|12
CASSQLPGELFF
TGTGCCAGCAGCCAATTGCCCGGGGAGCTGTTTTTT
>-|TRBV30|TRBD2|TRBJ2-1|15
CAAPPGVAGTSEQFF
TGTGCCGCTCCCCCGGGCGTAGCGGGGACCAGTGAGCAGTTCTTC
>-|TRBV5-1|TRBD1|TRBJ1-2|14
CASSRQGTNYGYTF
TGCGCCAGCAGCCGACAGGGCACCAACTATGGCTACACCTTC
>few|TRBV7-2|-|TRBJ2-1|11
CASSSGTWVFF
TGTGCCAGCAGCAGCGGAACCTGGGTATTCTTC
>-|TRBV7-3|TRBD1|TRBJ1-1|18
CASSLIGPQGALGIEAFF
TGTGCCAGCAGCTTAATTGGACCACAGGGGGCTCTCGGGATTGAAGCTTTCTTT
>-|TRBV12-3/TRBV12-4|-|TRBJ2-1|17
CASSSPLGGPSYNEQFF
TGTGCCAGCAGTTCCCCCCTCGGCGGGCCCTCCTACAATGAGCAGTTCTTC
>-|TRBV7-2|TRBD1|TRBJ2-3|14
CASSGGQGTDTQYF
TGTGCCAGCAGCGGGGGACAGGGCACAGATACGCAGTATTTT
>-|TRBV3-1|-|TRBJ1-1|15
CASSHRATGNTEAFF
TGTGCCAGCAGCCATCGGGCCACAGGGAACACTGAAGCTTTCTTT